This T cell receptor (beta chain) was obtained from a study of blood T cell repertoires in COVID-19. The ends were cut back, 6 bases at V and 7 bases at J, with 17 bases in the middle. This CDR3 has 14 amino acids. The germline CDR1 and CDR2 sequences are SGHRS and YFSETQ. In terms of age and location, participants ranged from about 18 to 100 years and lived in about 25 US areas. The recovered donors of Cohort 3 showed two negative PCRs, clearance, or symptom resolution. Assay used: immunoSEQ multiplex PCR; TCRdb lists only in-frame clones, some missing. The table includes 310,000 or so clones, over 80% detected once.

Sequenced input: PBMCs or T cells enriched from blood (not recorded which). The TCR originated in a woman aged 18-30 years who had recovered from COVID-19. The genes are TRBV5-1 and TRBJ2-1; the D gene is possibly TRBD2 (6 bases). The CDR3 is CASTTGTGKNEQFF. CDR3 DNA: TGCGCCAGCACTACCGGGACTGGAAAGAATGAGCAGTTCTTC.